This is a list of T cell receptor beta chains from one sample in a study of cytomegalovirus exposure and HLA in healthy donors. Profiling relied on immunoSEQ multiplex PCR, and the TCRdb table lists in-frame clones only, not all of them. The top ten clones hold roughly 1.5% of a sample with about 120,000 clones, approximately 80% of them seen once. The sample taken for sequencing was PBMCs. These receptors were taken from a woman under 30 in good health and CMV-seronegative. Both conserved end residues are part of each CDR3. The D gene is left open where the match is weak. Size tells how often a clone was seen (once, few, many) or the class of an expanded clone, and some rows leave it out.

CASTETIRTGGGGGYTF TGTGCCAGCACCGAAACCATTCGGACAGGGGGCGGCGGTGGCTACACCTTC few TRBJ1-2 TRBD1 TRBV2
CASSQGQLVSGAFF TGTGCCAGCTCACAGGGACAGTTGGTTTCGGGCGCTTTCTTT . TRBJ1-1 TRBD1 TRBV18
CASSAGGWGGNQPQHF TGTGCCAGCAGTGCCGGCGGATGGGGGGGCAATCAGCCCCAGCATTTT . TRBJ1-5 . TRBV6-1
CASRPSGGSETQYF TGCGCCAGCCGACCCTCGGGGGGCTCAGAGACCCAGTACTTC . TRBJ2-5 . TRBV5-1
CASSLVTGSSGNTIYF TGTGCCAGCAGCTTAGTGACAGGGTCCTCTGGAAACACCATATATTTT few TRBJ1-3 TRBD1 TRBV7-8
CASSSATNEKLFF TGTGCCAGCAGTTCTGCAACTAATGAAAAACTGTTTTTT . TRBJ1-4 . TRBV14
CASNPGQYNQPQHF TGTGCCAGTAACCCGGGACAGTACAATCAGCCCCAGCATTTT . TRBJ1-5 TRBD1 TRBV19
CASSPRSGQAFGYTF TGTGCCAGCAGTCCCAGGTCGGGACAGGCATTTGGCTACACCTTC . TRBJ1-2 TRBD1 TRBV6-6
CASSSQGRAEQFF TGTGCCAGCAGCTCACAGGGTAGGGCTGAGCAGTTCTTC . TRBJ2-1 . TRBV7-2
CASSSPGLAGYNEQFF TGTGCCAGCAGCTCGCCCGGACTAGCGGGTTACAATGAGCAGTTCTTC few TRBJ2-1 TRBD2 TRBV9
CASRMTAHSNQPQHF TGTGCCAGCAGGATGACAGCTCATAGCAATCAGCCCCAGCATTTT few TRBJ1-5 . TRBV6-5
CASSIGWGGQPQHF TGTGCCAGTAGTATAGGGTGGGGCGGTCAGCCCCAGCATTTT . TRBJ1-5 . TRBV19
CASSPHLKGGSGNTIYF TGCGCCAGCAGCCCCCACTTAAAAGGGGGCTCTGGAAACACCATATATTTT . TRBJ1-3 . TRBV4-1
CASRSTQGLRTEAFF TGTGCCAGCAGATCCACACAGGGGTTGAGAACTGAAGCTTTCTTT . TRBJ1-1 TRBD1 TRBV6-5
CASSLGTEENQPQHF TGTGCCAGCAGCTTAGGGACAGAAGAGAATCAGCCCCAGCATTTT . TRBJ1-5 . TRBV7-9
CASSFLGVQVHGETQYF TGTGCCAGCAGTTTCTTAGGTGTCCAGGTTCATGGAGAGACCCAGTACTTC . TRBJ2-5 . TRBV28
CSPEKNTEAFF TGCAGCCCGGAGAAGAACACTGAAGCTTTCTTT few TRBJ1-1 . TRBV29-1
CASGRDRDTDTQYF TGTGCCAGCGGCCGGGACAGGGACACAGATACGCAGTATTTT . TRBJ2-3 TRBD1 TRBV7-9
CATSGTGQDYEQYF TGTGCCACCAGCGGGACGGGACAGGACTACGAGCAGTACTTC . TRBJ2-7 TRBD1 TRBV15
CASSFGLAAGNEQFF TGTGCCAGCAGCTTCGGGCTAGCGGCCGGGAATGAGCAGTTCTTC . TRBJ2-1 TRBD2 TRBV5-6
CASVYSMNTEAFF TGTGCCAGCGTCTACTCAATGAACACTGAAGCTTTCTTT . TRBJ1-1 . TRBV6-1
CASSEMTGGVYTEAFF TGTGCCAGCAGTGAGATGACAGGGGGAGTATACACTGAAGCTTTCTTT . TRBJ1-1 TRBD1 TRBV2
CASSYRGSGGAEKLFF TGTGCCAGCAGTTATCGGGGCTCAGGGGGCGCTGAAAAACTGTTTTTT once TRBJ1-4 TRBD1 TRBV6-5